These 5 T cell receptor beta chains share one sample of origin, sequenced in a study of lymphopenia after photon versus proton radiotherapy. Measured with immunoSEQ multiplex PCR; TCRdb has only the in-frame clones, and not every one. The sample includes roughly 42,000 clones, 65% to 90% of them seen just once. The sample in question was peripheral blood, obtained from a patient treated with photon-based radiotherapy. These receptor sequences come from a man in his forties with gastric cancer.

The chain couples TRBV4-3 to TRBJ2-1; no definite D call. Germline V lookup: CDR1 LGHNA, CDR2 YSLEER. With 4 bases removed from V and 8 bases from J, the gap between germline ends came to 18 bases. This CDR3 is 15 amino acids long. For the CDR3, the DNA is TGCGCCAGCAGCCCCCTAGGAGACCCCGGCGATGAGCAGTTCTTC. Its protein is CASSPLGDPGDEQFF.

The chain has TRBV5-1 and TRBJ2-5; D not resolved. The V gene's germline CDR1 is SGHRS and CDR2 YFSETQ. CDR3 size: 16 residues. The V gene lost 0 bases and the J gene lost 0 bases, with 12 bases spanning the gap. The CDR3 DNA reads TGCGCCAGCAGCTTGGGGGTGGGCCTGTACCAAGAGACCCAGTACTTC. It specifies CASSLGVGLYQETQYF.

This chain uses TRBV6-6 with TRBJ2-5; D is undetermined. Trimming removed 0 bases from V and 13 bases from J, with 6 bases in between. The length of the CDR3 is 10 residues. Germline assignment: CDR1 MNHNY and CDR2 SVGAGI (reference sequence). CDR3 region: CASSYSFRYF. DNA of the CDR3: TGTGCCAGCAGTTACTCGTTCAGGTACTTC.

Here the CDR3 reads CASSVATASGELFF. CDR3 in DNA: TGTGCCAGCAGCGTAGCGACCGCCAGCGGGGAGCTGTTTTTT. This sequence joins TRBV9 and TRBJ2-2; no reliable D call. V lost 0 bases and J 7 bases, leaving 10 bases between the germline ends. There are 14 residues in the CDR3. CDR1 and CDR2 from the germline V gene are SGDLS and YYNGEE.

This chain uses TRBV5-6 with TRBJ2-6, with D possibly matching TRBD1 (6 bases). With 0 bases removed from V and 0 bases from J, the gap between germline ends came to 13 bases. This CDR3 contains 18 residues. Germline V gene data show CDR1 as SGHDT and CDR2 as YYEEEE. The chain's CDR3 is CASSLVGGWISGANVLTF. CDR3 bases: TGTGCCAGCAGCTTGGTAGGGGGATGGATCTCTGGGGCCAACGTCCTGACTTTC.